Below are 27 T cell receptor beta chains sequenced from a single sample in a study of blood T cell repertoires in COVID-19. Assay: immunoSEQ multiplex PCR; the TCRdb copy retains only in-frame clones and omits some. This sample carries roughly 130,000 clones, roughly 84% of them seen once, and the ten largest clones take almost 9%. Sequenced: peripheral blood. Receptor source: a man aged 25-45 years with COVID-19, enrolled during active disease.

The V gene is TRBV6-5, the J gene TRBJ1-4; D might be TRBD1 (6 bases). The CDR3 contains 16 residues. The V gene's germline CDR1 is MNHEY and CDR2 SVGAGI. V lost 0 bases to trimming and J lost 5 bases, with 13 bases between them. The CDR3 DNA reads TGTGCCAGCAGTTACTCGTCTGGCCAGGGGAATGAAAAACTGTTTTTT. This encodes CASSYSSGQGNEKLFF.

J is TRBJ1-5 and V is TRBV5-4; D is possibly TRBD1 (6 bases). Per germline, CDR1 SGHNT and CDR2 YYREEE (reference sequence). V gave up 4 bases and J gave up 7 bases, with 18 bases separating them. The CDR3 loop spans 15 amino acids. For the CDR3, the DNA is TGTGCCAGCAGCACCAAACAGGGAATAGAGCAGCCCCAGCATTTT. Its protein is CASSTKQGIEQPQHF.

V and J are TRBV4-2 and TRBJ2-5; possible D gene TRBD2, 5 bases. Germline V gene sequence: CDR1 LGHNA, CDR2 YNFKEQ. Trimming took off 1 base at V and 3 bases at J, with 9 bases between the two ends. This CDR3 has 14 amino acids. In nucleotides, the CDR3 is TGTGCCAGCAGCCAAGGACGGGGAGAAGAGACCCAGTACTTC. Protein sequence: CASSQGRGEETQYF.

The rearrangement links TRBV2 to TRBJ1-6; tentatively, D is TRBD1 (5 bases). The CDR3 has 14 amino acids. Trimming stripped 4 bases from V and 5 bases from J, with 9 bases between. Germline V gene lookup returns CDR1 SNHLY and CDR2 FYNNEI. The DNA for the CDR3 is TGTGCCAGCAGTGTTGGCAGGGATAATTCACCCCTCCACTTT. Amino acids: CASSVGRDNSPLHF.

The chain joins TRBV7-9 to TRBJ2-7; TRBD1 might be the D (5 bases). Germline assignment: CDR1 SEHNR and CDR2 FQNEAQ (reference sequence). V gave up 7 bases and J gave up 3 bases, with 10 bases separating them. The CDR3 length is 12 residues. The CDR3 nucleotides are TGTGCCAGCACCAAGACAGTCTACGAGCAGTACTTC. It encodes CASTKTVYEQYF.

The chain carries TRBV20-1 and TRBJ1-6, with 7 bases fitting TRBD1. The V gene end was trimmed by 6 bases and the J gene end by 9 bases; junction bases not matched to a gene: 14. This CDR3 is 15 amino acids long. CDR1 is DFQATT and CDR2 is SNEGSKA in the germline V gene (reference sequence). CDR3 bases: TGCAGTGCGAGTACAGGGGATCTCGTGGGTTCACCCCTCCACTTT. Its translation is CSASTGDLVGSPLHF.

Points on this clone: Within the sample, other DNA sequences also encode this same CDR3. The J gene is TRBJ2-3, the V gene TRBV27; D possibly corresponds to TRBD2 (6 bases). Germline V lookup: CDR1 MNHEY, CDR2 SMNVEV (reference sequence). V dropped 2 bases and J dropped 1 base, with 10 bases sitting between them. This CDR3 comprises 15 residues. This chain's CDR3 is CASSLLAGRTDTQYF. DNA for the CDR3: TGTGCCAGCAGTTTACTTGCGGGACGCACAGATACGCAGTATTTT.

The chain employs TRBV4-2 and TRBJ2-5; D unresolved. Germline assignment: CDR1 LGHNA and CDR2 YNFKEQ. The germline V and J ends were trimmed by 0 bases and 2 bases, with 7 bases remaining between them. This CDR3 is built from 14 residues. Here the CDR3 reads CASSQDRRQETQYF. In nucleotides, the CDR3 is TGTGCCAGCAGCCAAGATCGCAGGCAAGAGACCCAGTACTTC.

The table lists this clone with a few counts. The rearrangement links TRBV30 to TRBJ1-3; the D is unclear. The germline CDR1 and CDR2 sequences are GTSNPN and SVGIG (reference sequence). Deletions cut 5 bases from V and 0 bases from J, with 14 bases between. The CDR3 is made up of 15 amino acids. CDR3 sequence reads: CAWANPDSSGNTIYF. The CDR3 DNA is TGTGCCTGGGCCAACCCAGACTCCTCTGGAAACACCATATATTTT.

This chain uses TRBV28 with TRBJ2-5, with 11 bases fitting TRBD2. V was clipped by 6 bases and J by 14 bases; unmatched bases: 5. The CDR3 loop spans 11 amino acids. Per germline, CDR1 MDHEN and CDR2 SYDVKM. CDR3 protein: CASSLGTSGYF. The CDR3 nucleotides read TGTGCCAGCAGCCTGGGGACTAGCGGCTACTTC.

The rearrangement links TRBV29-1 to TRBJ1-1, with 7 positions matching TRBD1. The V and J ends lost 5 bases and 5 bases, in that order; junction bases with no gene match: 5. The length of the CDR3 is 12 residues. Germline V CDR1 and CDR2: SQVTM, ANQGSEA. The CDR3 DNA follows: TGCAGCGTTACAGGGACAGTGACTGAAGCTTTCTTT. It encodes CSVTGTVTEAFF.

This chain joins TRBV19 and TRBJ2-7; D may be TRBD2 (6 bases). With 9 bases removed from V and 0 bases from J, the gap between germline ends came to 12 bases. Germline V gene data show CDR1 as LNHDA and CDR2 as SQIVND (reference sequence). This CDR3 contains 13 residues. The DNA of the CDR3 is TGTGCCAGCCGGGGACTCTCCTCCTACGAGCAGTACTTC. Translation: CASRGLSSYEQYF. The whole variable domain, filled in from reference TRBV19 and TRBJ2-7, reads DGGITQSPKYLFRKEGQNVTLSCEQNLNHDAMYWYRQDPGQGLRLIYYSQIVNDFQKGDIAEGYSVSREKKESFPLTVTSAQKNPTAFYLCASRGLSSYEQYFGPGTRLTVT.

CDR3 sequence: CASSLNRLHEQYF. The CDR3 DNA reads as TGTGCCAGCAGCTTAAACAGGCTCCACGAGCAGTACTTC. The chain uses TRBV7-2 and TRBJ2-7; tentative D call: TRBD1 (5 bases). This CDR3 is built from 13 residues. Trimming removed 2 bases at V and 5 bases at J, with 10 bases between. CDR1 and CDR2 (germline): SGHTA, FQGNSA.

This clone was recorded only once. V gene TRBV18 combines with J gene TRBJ1-3; D remains ambiguous. The V gene's germline CDR1 is KGHSH and CDR2 LQKENI. V lost 6 bases and J 2 bases, leaving 11 bases between the germline ends. This CDR3 comprises 14 residues. The chain's CDR3 is CASSEGVAGNTIYF. The CDR3 coding sequence is TGTGCCAGCTCCGAGGGTGTAGCTGGAAACACCATATATTTT.

V is TRBV9 and J is TRBJ1-2; 8 nucleotides align to TRBD1. Germline lookup yields CDR1 SGDLS and CDR2 YYNGEE. CDR3 size: 13 residues. Trimming took 5 bases from V and 7 from J; bases not matched to a gene: 7. The chain's CDR3 is CASSNDRGAGYTF. CDR3 bases: TGTGCCAGCAGTAATGACAGGGGCGCTGGCTACACCTTC.

The V call is TRBV6-2 or TRBV6-3, the J call TRBJ1-1; D is uncertain. Trimming took 2 bases from V and 5 from J, leaving 3 bases between them. The germline gives CDR1 MNHEY, CDR2 SVGEGT. The CDR3 length is 11 residues. CDR3 sequence: CASSYPTEAFF. The DNA of the CDR3 is TGTGCCAGCAGTTACCCGACTGAAGCTTTCTTT.

V is TRBV9 and J is TRBJ2-5; D call uncertain. The CDR3 sequence is 15 residues long. CDR1 is SGDLS, CDR2 YYNGEE, per germline. V lost 3 bases and J 2 bases, leaving 14 bases between the germline ends. As DNA, the CDR3 is TGTGCCAGCAGCGCAAGACCGACATTTCAAGAGACCCAGTACTTC. It encodes CASSARPTFQETQYF.

The CDR3 DNA reads as TGTGCCACCAGCAGAGACAGGGGGGCGGCCTACAATGAGCAGTTCTTC. It yields the protein CATSRDRGAAYNEQFF. This rearrangement joins TRBV15 to TRBJ2-1; tentatively, D is TRBD1 (7 bases). This CDR3 is built from 16 residues. Trimming shortened V by 0 bases and J by 2 bases, and 11 bases separated the two germline ends. Germline V gene lookup returns CDR1 LNHNV and CDR2 YYDKDF (reference sequence).

J is TRBJ2-1 and V is TRBV11-2, with a tentative D call TRBD2 (5 bases). In germline, CDR1 is SGHAT, CDR2 FQNNGV. The CDR3 loop spans 11 amino acids. With 3 bases removed from V and 10 bases from J, the gap between germline ends came to 7 bases. CDR3 in amino acids: CASSLIAEQFF. The CDR3 DNA sequence: TGTGCCAGCAGCTTGATAGCGGAGCAGTTCTTC.

The chain links TRBV24-1 to TRBJ2-4; TRBD1 matches at 12 bases. The junction had 8 bases not matched to a gene; V was cut back by 3 bases and J by 9 bases. Germline V gives CDR1 KGHDR, CDR2 SFDVKD. The CDR3 totals 16 residues. CDR3 sequence: CATSDPGQGATGIQYF. The DNA for the CDR3 is TGTGCCACCAGTGATCCGGGACAGGGGGCGACCGGCATTCAGTACTTC.

DNA for the CDR3: TGTGCCAGCAGTGTGGGCGGGGGGAACACTGAAGCTTTCTTT. This translates into CASSVGGGNTEAFF. The chain uses TRBV6-4 and TRBJ1-1; D possibly corresponds to TRBD1 (5 bases). Germline V CDR1 and CDR2: MRHNA, SNTAGT. This CDR3 comprises 14 residues. With 4 bases removed from V and 1 base from J, the gap between germline ends came to 10 bases.

Only a few counts were recorded for this clone. The chain carries TRBV11-2 and TRBJ2-7; 7 positions agree with TRBD2. Per the germline V gene, CDR1 is SGHAT and CDR2 is FQNNGV. The CDR3 has 15 residues. Losses at the gene ends were 0 bases for V and 7 bases for J; bases not matched to a gene: 9. CDR3: CASSLDPGLPREQYF. As DNA, the CDR3 is TGTGCCAGCAGCTTAGATCCGGGACTACCGAGGGAGCAGTACTTC.

The chain joins TRBV5-6 to TRBJ2-2, with D unresolved. V lost 3 bases to trimming and J lost 0 bases, with 9 bases between them. This CDR3 spans 15 amino acids. CDR1 is SGHDT and CDR2 is YYEEEE in the germline V gene. CDR3 DNA sequence: TGTGCCAGCAGCTCACTTTCGACGAACACCGGGGAGCTGTTTTTT. It yields the protein CASSSLSTNTGELFF. The full variable domain, rest sourced from reference TRBV5-6 and TRBJ2-2, is DAGVTQSPTHLIKTRGQQVTLRCSPKSGHDTVSWYQQALGQGPQFIFQYYEEEERQRGNFPDRFSGHQFPNYSSELNVNALLLGDSALYLCASSSLSTNTGELFFGEGSRLTVL.

The chain has TRBV7-9 and TRBJ1-1, with TRBD1 matching 7 bases. Germline CDR1 reads SEHNR; CDR2 reads FQNEAQ (reference sequence). Trimming at V came to 5 bases and at J to 1 base, leaving 4 bases not matched to a gene. This CDR3 has 14 residues. The CDR3 region has the DNA TGTGCCAGCAGCCAGGGACAGCCGAACACTGAAGCTTTCTTT. This sequence encodes CASSQGQPNTEAFF. Complete variable domain (other parts from reference TRBV7-9 and TRBJ1-1): DTGVSQNPRHKITKRGQNVTFRCDPISEHNRLYWYRQTLGQGPEFLTYFQNEAQLEKSRLLSDRFSAERPKGSFSTLEIQRTEQGDSAMYLCASSQGQPNTEAFFGQGTRLTVV.

The chain employs TRBV19 and TRBJ1-2; D might be TRBD1 (5 bases). This CDR3 comprises 18 residues. With 10 bases removed from V and 0 bases from J, the gap between germline ends came to 27 bases. Germline loops: CDR1 LNHDA, CDR2 SQIVND (reference sequence). Here the CDR3 DNA reads TGTGCCACCTCGAAGGGATGGACACCTTCTACAGCTAACTATGGCTACACCTTC. Encoded protein: CATSKGWTPSTANYGYTF.

The chain combines TRBV28 with TRBJ2-3; D gene uncertain. V was pared by 5 bases and J by 3 bases, with 15 bases between. Germline V gives CDR1 MDHEN, CDR2 SYDVKM. This CDR3 comprises 15 residues. The DNA for the CDR3 is TGTGCCAGCAGTACGCACCAGAGACAAACAGATACGCAGTATTTT. Translated, it gives CASSTHQRQTDTQYF.

The J gene is TRBJ2-3, the V gene TRBV5-4; 9 nucleotides align to TRBD2. The CDR3 runs to 14 residues. Germline values: CDR1 SGHNT, CDR2 YYREEE (reference sequence). Unmatched junction bases numbered 2, after V lost 3 bases and J lost 3 bases. The CDR3 DNA follows: TGTGCCAGCAGCTATAGCGGGAGAACAGATACGCAGTATTTT. This encodes CASSYSGRTDTQYF.